This passage covers 16 T cell receptor beta chains from one sample sequenced in a study of T-cell memory formation after mild COVID-19. TCRdb re-derived calls from the 5' RACE reads in MiXCR, one entry per CDR3 protein. The data hold 180,000 or so distinct CDR3 sequences, with 9.5% to 13% observed a single time. The sequenced sample consisted of PBMCs or a T cell subset sorted from them (not recorded which). The receptor set was obtained from a man aged 18 to 35 who had mild COVID-19 (a few samples of this study predate the infection). Cell type and time point are not known.

This clonotype has a handful of counts. CDR3 in amino acids: CASSQDHRTGGYEQYF. CDR3 in DNA: TGCGCCAGCAGCCAAGATCATCGAACAGGGGGCTACGAGCAGTACTTC. The chain has TRBV4-3 and TRBJ2-7, with 8 bases that match TRBD1. The V gene end was trimmed by 0 bases and the J gene end by 3 bases; junction bases not matched to a gene: 7. Germline values: CDR1 LGHNA, CDR2 YSLEER. This CDR3 is 16 amino acids long.

The CDR3 DNA is TGCAGTGCTAGAGATGGACTAGATCCCTACAATGAGCAGTTCTTC. Translated: CSARDGLDPYNEQFF. V is TRBV20-1 and J is TRBJ2-1, with 7 positions matching TRBD2. CDR1 is DFQATT, CDR2 SNEGSKA, per germline (reference sequence). J was trimmed by 2 bases and V by 0 bases; bases with no gene match: 4. The CDR3 contains 15 residues.

This chain links TRBV29-1 with TRBJ2-7; 7 bases match TRBD1. The CDR3 totals 12 residues. Germline V CDR1 and CDR2: SQVTM, ANQGSEA. V shed 6 bases and J 0 bases; nucleotides not matched to a gene: 2. CDR3 amino acids: CSVAGGSYEQYF. For the CDR3, the DNA is TGCAGCGTGGCAGGGGGCTCCTACGAGCAGTACTTC.

V usage is TRBV4-3 and J usage is TRBJ2-3, with D tentatively TRBD1 (6 bases). Trimming took 3 bases from V and 4 from J, leaving 17 bases between them. The CDR3 spans 16 residues. In germline, CDR1 is LGHNA, CDR2 YSLEER. CDR3 sequence (DNA): TGCGCCAGCAGCCACCCCGGGGTCAGGGGACCAGATACGCAGTATTTT. Translation: CASSHPGVRGPDTQYF.

This chain connects TRBV7-2 to TRBJ2-5; the D gene is possibly TRBD2 (5 bases). V lost 5 bases and J lost 2, with 15 bases in between. Germline V gene lookup returns CDR1 SGHTA and CDR2 FQGNSA. The CDR3 contains 15 residues. In DNA form, the CDR3 reads TGTGCCAGCAGCCCCGACCGAGGGAGACAAGAGACCCAGTACTTC. This codes for CASSPDRGRQETQYF.

This clonotype was seen a handful of times. The chain is built from TRBV6-5 and TRBJ2-7; 7 nucleotides agree with TRBD1. The ends lost 6 bases at V and 3 bases at J; junction bases unmatched: 5. Germline CDR1 MNHEY, CDR2 SVGAGI. This CDR3 contains 13 residues. The CDR3 sequence is CASRTGQSYEQYF. In nucleotides, the CDR3 is TGTGCCAGCAGGACGGGACAGAGCTACGAGCAGTACTTC.

The rearrangement joins TRBV5-1 to TRBJ2-1; 7 nucleotides match TRBD1. The CDR3 consists of 16 residues. Germline V gene sequence: CDR1 SGHRS, CDR2 YFSETQ. V shed 5 bases and J 3 bases; nucleotides not matched to a gene: 11. CDR3 bases: TGCGCCAGCAGTGGTCCGACAGGGATCGGCTACAATGAGCAGTTCTTC. Translated: CASSGPTGIGYNEQFF.

There are a few counts of this clonotype. The chain uses TRBV7-9 and TRBJ2-1, with 9 bases aligning to TRBD1. The germline V gene has CDR1 SEHNR and CDR2 FQNEAQ (reference sequence). The CDR3 length is 15 residues. The V and J ends lost 1 base and 4 bases, in that order; junction bases with no gene match: 2. The CDR3 spells CASSLDRGLYNEQFF. The DNA for the CDR3 is TGTGCCAGCAGCTTAGACAGGGGGCTATACAATGAGCAGTTCTTC.

The V call is TRBV7-2, the J call TRBJ2-7; D remains ambiguous. V was pared by 2 bases and J by 3 bases, with 11 bases between. Germline CDR1 SGHTA, CDR2 FQGNSA. The length of the CDR3 is 14 residues. CDR3 bases: TGTGCCAGCAGCTTAAGAGTAACCGGCTACGAGCAGTACGTC. As protein: CASSLRVTGYEQYV.

This clonotype was seen only a few times. The genes are TRBV7-6 and TRBJ2-7; TRBD1 matches at 8 bases. CDR1 and CDR2 from the germline V gene are SGHVS and FNYEAQ. The CDR3 spans 15 residues. V lost 3 bases, J lost 5 bases, and 9 bases stayed unmatched. The DNA for the CDR3 is TGTGCCAGCAGCTTGGGCCAGACAGGGGCGAACGAGCAGTACTTC. Its protein product is CASSLGQTGANEQYF. Full variable domain (rest looked up from reference TRBV7-6 and TRBJ2-7): GAGVSQSPRYKVTKRGQDVALRCDPISGHVSLYWYRQALGQGPEFLTYFNYEAQQDKSGLPNDRFSAERPEGSISTLTIQRTEQRDSAMYRCASSLGQTGANEQYFGPGTRLTVT.

The chain links TRBV20-1 to TRBJ1-2; perhaps TRBD1 as D (5 bases). CDR3 size: 14 residues. Per germline, CDR1 DFQATT and CDR2 SNEGSKA (reference sequence). V lost 1 base and J lost 4, with 13 bases in between. This CDR3 is CSARGPGHSYGYTF. The CDR3 DNA reads as TGCAGTGCTAGAGGCCCGGGGCATAGCTATGGCTACACCTTC.

The rearrangement joins TRBV7-2 to TRBJ2-7; 10 nucleotides match TRBD1. CDR3 length: 14 amino acids. CDR1 is SGHTA and CDR2 is FQGNSA in the germline V gene. V shed 3 bases, J shed 8 bases, and the junction held 7 bases outside the gene matches. CDR3 protein: CASSFRDRGVKQYF. CDR3 in DNA: TGTGCCAGCAGCTTTCGGGACAGGGGAGTCAAGCAGTACTTC.

V gene TRBV5-1 combines with J gene TRBJ1-4, with a possible D match to TRBD1 (6 bases). Germline V gene data show CDR1 as SGHRS and CDR2 as YFSETQ. V was trimmed by 2 bases and J by 1 base, leaving 12 bases between them. The CDR3 has 16 residues. CDR3: CASSLQGGETNEKLFF. Here the CDR3 DNA reads TGCGCCAGCAGCTTACAGGGTGGTGAAACTAATGAAAAACTGTTTTTT.

This clonotype has more than one count but fewer than ten. This chain links TRBV7-9 with TRBJ1-3; TRBD1 is a possible D gene (6 bases). There are 15 residues in the CDR3. Trimming cost V 4 bases and J 0 bases, with 10 bases left between them. Per germline, CDR1 SEHNR and CDR2 FQNEAQ (reference sequence). The chain's CDR3 is CASSSQGPSGNTIYF. CDR3 DNA: TGTGCCAGCAGCTCACAGGGCCCCTCTGGAAACACCATATATTTT.

V usage is TRBV4-3 and J usage is TRBJ1-1; a weak D match, TRBD1 (6 bases). V was clipped by 1 base and J by 2 bases, with 11 bases between them. The CDR3 covers 15 residues. Germline V lookup: CDR1 LGHNA, CDR2 YSLEER. CDR3 in amino acids: CASSQVLQGNTEAFF. CDR3 coding DNA: TGCGCCAGCAGCCAAGTTTTACAGGGTAACACTGAAGCTTTCTTT.

This clonotype showed up many times. This rearrangement joins TRBV5-1 to TRBJ1-6; D perhaps matches TRBD1 (6 bases). This CDR3 has 15 residues. From germline, CDR1 is SGHRS and CDR2 YFSETQ. V was clipped by 4 bases and J by 10 bases, with 18 bases between them. For the CDR3, the DNA is TGCGCCAGCAGCCCACAGGGCCTGGGACAATCACCCCTCCACTTT. Translating it yields CASSPQGLGQSPLHF.